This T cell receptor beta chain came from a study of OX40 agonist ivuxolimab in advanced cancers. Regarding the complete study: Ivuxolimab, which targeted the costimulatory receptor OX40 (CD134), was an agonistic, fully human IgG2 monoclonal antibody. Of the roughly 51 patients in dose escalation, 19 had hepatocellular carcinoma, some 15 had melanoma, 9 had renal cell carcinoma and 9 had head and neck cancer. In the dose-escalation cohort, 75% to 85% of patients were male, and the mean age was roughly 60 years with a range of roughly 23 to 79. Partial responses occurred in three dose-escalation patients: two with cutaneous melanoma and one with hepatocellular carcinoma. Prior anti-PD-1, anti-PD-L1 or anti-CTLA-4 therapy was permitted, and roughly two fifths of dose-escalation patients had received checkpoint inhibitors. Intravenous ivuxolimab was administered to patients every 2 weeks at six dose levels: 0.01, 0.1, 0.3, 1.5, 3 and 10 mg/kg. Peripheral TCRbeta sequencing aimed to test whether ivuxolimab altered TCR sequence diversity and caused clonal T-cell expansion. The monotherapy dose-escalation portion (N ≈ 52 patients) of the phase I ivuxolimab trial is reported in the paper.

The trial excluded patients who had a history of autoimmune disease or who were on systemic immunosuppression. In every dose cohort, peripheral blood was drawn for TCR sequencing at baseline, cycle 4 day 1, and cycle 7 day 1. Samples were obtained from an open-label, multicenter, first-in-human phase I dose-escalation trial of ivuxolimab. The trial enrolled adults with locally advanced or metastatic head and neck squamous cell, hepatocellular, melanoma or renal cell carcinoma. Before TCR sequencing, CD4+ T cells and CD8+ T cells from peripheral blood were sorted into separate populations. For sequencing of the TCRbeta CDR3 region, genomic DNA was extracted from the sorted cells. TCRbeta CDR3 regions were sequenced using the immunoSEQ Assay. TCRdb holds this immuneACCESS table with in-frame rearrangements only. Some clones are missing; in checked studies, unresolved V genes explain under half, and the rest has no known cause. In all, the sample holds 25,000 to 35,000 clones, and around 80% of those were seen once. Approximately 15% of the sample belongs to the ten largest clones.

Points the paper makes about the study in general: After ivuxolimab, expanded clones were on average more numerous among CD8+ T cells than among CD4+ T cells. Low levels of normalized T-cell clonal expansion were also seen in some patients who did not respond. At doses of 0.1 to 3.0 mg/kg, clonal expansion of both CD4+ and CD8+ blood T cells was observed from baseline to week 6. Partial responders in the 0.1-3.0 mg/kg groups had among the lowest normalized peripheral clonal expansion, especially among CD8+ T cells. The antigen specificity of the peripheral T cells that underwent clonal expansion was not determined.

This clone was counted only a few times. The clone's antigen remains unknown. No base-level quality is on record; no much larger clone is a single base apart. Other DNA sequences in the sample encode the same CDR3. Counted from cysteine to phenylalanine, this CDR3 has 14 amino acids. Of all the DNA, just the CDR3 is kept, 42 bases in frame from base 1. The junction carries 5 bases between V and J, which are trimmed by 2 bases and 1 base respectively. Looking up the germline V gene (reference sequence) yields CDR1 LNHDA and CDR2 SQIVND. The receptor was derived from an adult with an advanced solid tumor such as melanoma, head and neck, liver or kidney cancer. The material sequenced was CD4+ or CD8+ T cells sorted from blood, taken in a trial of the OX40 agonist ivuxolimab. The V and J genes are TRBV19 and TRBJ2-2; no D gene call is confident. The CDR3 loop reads CASSILGNTGELFF. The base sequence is TGTGCCAGTAGTATACTGGGGAACACCGGGGAGCTGTTTTTT. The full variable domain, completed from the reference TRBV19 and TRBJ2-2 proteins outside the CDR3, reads DGGITQSPKYLFRKEGQNVTLSCEQNLNHDAMYWYRQDPGQGLRLIYYSQIVNDFQKGDIAEGYSVSREKKESFPLTVTSAQKNPTAFYLCASSILGNTGELFFGEGSRLTVL.